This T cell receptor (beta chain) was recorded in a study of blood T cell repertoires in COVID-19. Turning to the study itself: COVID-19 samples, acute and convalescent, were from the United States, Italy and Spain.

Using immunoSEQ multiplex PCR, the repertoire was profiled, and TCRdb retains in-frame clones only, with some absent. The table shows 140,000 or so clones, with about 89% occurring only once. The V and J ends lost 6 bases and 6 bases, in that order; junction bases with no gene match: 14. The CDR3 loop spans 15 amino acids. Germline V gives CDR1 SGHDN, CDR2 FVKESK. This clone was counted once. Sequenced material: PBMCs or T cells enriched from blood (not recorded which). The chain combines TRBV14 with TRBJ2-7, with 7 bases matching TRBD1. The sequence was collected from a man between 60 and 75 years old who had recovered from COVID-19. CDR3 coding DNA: TGTGCCAGCAGTCCCCCGGACAGGTTATCGCGCGAGCAGTACTTC. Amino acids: CASSPPDRLSREQYF.